This T cell receptor (beta chain) stems from a study of shared clonotypes between healthy human individuals. Whole-study context: Plates per donor: three CD4 naive, three CD4 memory, two CD8 naive, one CD8 memory. Findings of the study overall: Only blood was sampled, and tissue TCR repertoires likely differ from blood ones. Clonotypes that were shared across several donors made up about 5.1% of naive CD4 clonotypes.

CD45RO-negative, CCR7-positively selected cells formed the naive CD8 fraction, excluding terminally differentiated effector memory CD45RA+ cells. TCRdb's copy holds only in-frame clones and misses some; the assay was immunoSEQ multiplex PCR. Of 2 million to 2.5 million clones listed, about 95% are singletons. Germline V gene sequence: CDR1 LGHNA, CDR2 YSLEER. CDR3 length: 15 amino acids. With 0 bases removed from V and 4 bases from J, the gap between germline ends came to 10 bases. Notes on this clone: No antigen is known for it.

Specimen: naive CD8+ T cells sorted from blood. The TCR was taken from a man between 18 and 35 years old in good health. This chain uses TRBV4-3 with TRBJ2-1; a possible D gene is TRBD1 (5 bases). In nucleotides, the CDR3 is TGCGCCAGCAGCCAAGATTGGGGCGCATACAATGAGCAGTTCTTC. Translation: CASSQDWGAYNEQFF.